This T cell receptor (beta chain) was captured in a study of shared clonotypes between healthy human individuals. Adult Caucasians living in Nashville, Tennessee made up all of the donors. Genomic DNA belonging to each subset was distributed in equal measure over several immunoSEQ plates. Ten immunoSEQ deep assay plates served to sequence unsorted PBMC DNA. The data were produced by immunoSEQ multiplex PCR, yet TCRdb's version contains in-frame clones alone and is incomplete. The sample consists of around 500,000 clones, approximately 81% of them appearing once. V was shortened by 2 bases and J by 1 base, with 11 bases between the two germline ends. CDR1 is SGDLS and CDR2 is YYNGEE in the germline V gene. The CDR3 sequence is 15 residues long.

The chain joins TRBV9 to TRBJ2-3, with TRBD2 as a possible D gene (6 bases). The TCR comes from a woman aged 40 to 50 in good health. Some clones in this sample may be carry-over from other donors' samples. The sample comprised PBMCs. The DNA for the CDR3 is TGTGCCAGCAGCGTCGGGGGAGCGGGCACAGATACGCAGTATTTT. Translating gives CASSVGGAGTDTQYF.